The 26 T cell receptor beta chains reported below all come from one sample, sequenced in a study of chronic HIV infection and antiretroviral therapy. TCRdb redid the calling of the 5' RACE reads with MiXCR, one entry per CDR3 protein. This sample has 39,000 or so distinct CDR3 sequences; approximately 7.4% occur once, and the top ten carry around 3%. Specimen: peripheral blood. The receptors were gathered from an adult who had HIV and had not received antiretroviral therapy, or was an uninfected healthy control (not recorded which).

The chain couples TRBV5-1 to TRBJ2-2; D is possibly TRBD1 (5 bases). Germline CDR1 reads SGHRS; CDR2 reads YFSETQ. This CDR3 contains 13 residues. V was pared by 6 bases and J by 5 bases, with 11 bases between. The DNA for the CDR3 is TGCGCCAGCAACGCAGGGTGGACCGGGGAGCTGTTTTTT. Its translation: CASNAGWTGELFF.

The table lists this clonotype with a few counts. The genes are TRBV11-1 and TRBJ2-1; 8 bases agree with TRBD2. The CDR3 length is 15 residues. Germline CDR1 SGHAT, CDR2 FQDESV (reference sequence). V was pared by 5 bases and J by 5 bases, with 8 bases of the junction left unmatched. The DNA for the CDR3 is TGTGCCAGCAGCGAGTATAGCGGGGAGAACAATGAGCAGTTCTTC. It translates to CASSEYSGENNEQFF.

This clonotype was recorded a few times. The V call is TRBV7-9, the J call TRBJ2-1; D remains unclear. The germline CDR1 and CDR2 sequences are SEHNR and FQNEAQ (reference sequence). The ends were cut back, 1 base at V and 5 bases at J, with 12 bases in the middle. The CDR3 spans 15 residues. In nucleotides, the CDR3 is TGTGCCAGCAGCTTAGGGAGACTCGCCGACAATGAGCAGTTCTTC. Translating it yields CASSLGRLADNEQFF.

This clonotype was picked up many times. This CDR3 is CASTLLTAGEAFF. The CDR3 nucleotides read TGTGCCAGCACCCTCTTGACAGCGGGTGAAGCTTTCTTT. The chain is built from TRBV28 and TRBJ1-1; D might be TRBD1 (5 bases). The CDR3 is made up of 13 amino acids. V was trimmed by 7 bases and J by 7 bases, leaving 16 bases between them. CDR1 is MDHEN, CDR2 SYDVKM, per germline.

The V and J genes are TRBV4-1 and TRBJ1-1, with D possibly matching TRBD1 (5 bases). V was cut by 3 bases and J by 0 bases, with 8 bases left in between. The CDR3 is 14 amino acids. Germline V gives CDR1 MGHRA, CDR2 YSYEKL. CDR3 sequence (DNA): TGCGCCAGCAGCCAGACAGACTTGAACACTGAAGCTTTCTTT. Translation gives CASSQTDLNTEAFF.

The chain has TRBV28 and TRBJ2-1; D gene unclear. The CDR3 totals 11 residues. The germline gives CDR1 MDHEN, CDR2 SYDVKM. The ends were cut back, 3 bases at V and 10 bases at J, with 7 bases in the middle. CDR3 in amino acids: CASSLLLEQFF. The CDR3 DNA reads TGTGCCAGCAGTTTGCTCTTAGAGCAGTTCTTC.

In its sample, this clonotype was seen many times. V usage is TRBV28 and J usage is TRBJ1-5; a possible D gene is TRBD1 (6 bases). In germline, CDR1 is MDHEN, CDR2 SYDVKM. The CDR3 is made up of 15 amino acids. V shed 2 bases and J shed 7 bases, with 15 bases lying between them. The CDR3 DNA is TGTGCCAGCAGTTTACCTGGGGGGCAACGGCAGCCCCAGCATTTT. It yields the protein CASSLPGGQRQPQHF.

This clonotype was seen many times. The J gene is TRBJ2-7, the V gene TRBV5-4, with D maybe TRBD1 (5 bases). Trimming left V 4 bases short and J 6 bases short, with 8 bases between. This CDR3 comprises 11 residues. The germline CDR1 and CDR2 sequences are SGHNT and YYREEE (reference sequence). The CDR3 DNA follows: TGTGCCAGCAGCCAGGGAAGCGAGCAGTACTTC. Translating gives CASSQGSEQYF.

The chain employs TRBV7-2 and TRBJ2-3; D is ambiguous. Between the trimmed V and J ends, which lost 6 bases and 4 bases, there was a span of 14 bases. CDR1 and CDR2 from the germline V gene are SGHTA and FQGNSA. This CDR3 is built from 14 residues. CDR3 protein: CASSLRPTPDTQYF. The CDR3 bases are TGTGCCAGCAGTTTGCGTCCGACCCCAGATACGCAGTATTTT.

The V call is TRBV28, the J call TRBJ2-3; D call uncertain. V was pared by 9 bases and J by 0 bases, with 13 bases between. Germline loops: CDR1 MDHEN, CDR2 SYDVKM. The CDR3 consists of 14 residues. DNA for the CDR3: TGTGCCAGTTCGAGATCTTCTAGCACAGATACGCAGTATTTT. This encodes CASSRSSSTDTQYF.

V and J are TRBV29-1 and TRBJ2-7; D is possibly TRBD1 (5 bases). Germline CDR1 reads SQVTM; CDR2 reads ANQGSEA. The V end was cut by 3 bases, the J end by 2 bases, with 8 bases between. The CDR3 has 12 residues. CDR3 amino acids: CSVEDNPYEQYF. CDR3 nucleotide sequence: TGCAGCGTTGAGGACAATCCCTACGAGCAGTACTTC.

There are many counts of this clonotype. The V call is TRBV28, the J call TRBJ2-3; D unresolved. The CDR3 length is 13 residues. V lost 6 bases, J lost 0 bases, and 7 bases lay in between. The germline gives CDR1 MDHEN, CDR2 SYDVKM. The CDR3 spells CASSPSSTDTQYF. In DNA form, the CDR3 reads TGTGCCAGCAGCCCTTCTAGCACAGATACGCAGTATTTT.

This clonotype was detected ten times or more. The chain carries TRBV2 and TRBJ1-1; 7 nucleotides match TRBD1. The length of the CDR3 is 13 residues. After removal of 8 bases from V and 1 base from J, the junction contained 4 bases not matched to a gene. Germline CDR1 is SNHLY and CDR2 is FYNNEI. CDR3 residues: CASEGTANTEAFF. DNA of the CDR3: TGTGCCAGCGAAGGGACAGCGAACACTGAAGCTTTCTTT.

There are a few counts of this clonotype. This chain uses TRBV2 with TRBJ1-6, with D hard to call. Trimming stripped 4 bases from V and 6 bases from J, with 16 bases between. The CDR3 is 16 amino acids. Germline-derived CDR1 and CDR2 are SNHLY and FYNNEI. CDR3 DNA: TGTGCCAGCAGTGCGAGTTTTGGTGCGGGTAATTCACCCCTCCACTTT. It specifies CASSASFGAGNSPLHF.

This clonotype was seen more than once but under ten times. The J gene is TRBJ2-3, the V gene TRBV9; TRBD2 matches 7 bases. The germline V gene has CDR1 SGDLS and CDR2 YYNGEE. CDR3 length: 16 amino acids. The junction had 13 bases not matched to a gene; V was cut back by 7 bases and J by 2 bases. The CDR3 DNA follows: TGTGCCAGCGCCCCGGGGGGTCAGCTGATCACAGATACGCAGTATTTT. Translating it yields CASAPGGQLITDTQYF.

This clonotype occurred a few times. The genes are TRBV6-6 and TRBJ1-2; D may be TRBD1 (6 bases). Germline CDR1 MNHNY, CDR2 SVGAGI (reference sequence). The length of the CDR3 is 13 residues. V was trimmed by 3 bases and J by 2 bases, leaving 7 bases between them. The CDR3 loop reads CASSYGQNYGYTF. The CDR3 DNA sequence: TGTGCCAGCAGTTATGGACAGAACTATGGCTACACCTTC.

This chain connects TRBV28 to TRBJ2-1, with 8 bases matching TRBD1. The CDR3 spans 15 residues. Germline V lookup: CDR1 MDHEN, CDR2 SYDVKM. V was pared by 3 bases and J by 9 bases, with 10 bases of the junction left unmatched. DNA for the CDR3: TGTGCCAGCAGTTTTGGCAGGGGGCAATTCGGTGAGCAGTTCTTC. Residues: CASSFGRGQFGEQFF.

The chain combines TRBV20-1 with TRBJ2-7, with 10 bases fitting TRBD2. The germline CDR1 and CDR2 sequences are DFQATT and SNEGSKA (reference sequence). The CDR3 is 16 residues long. The ends lost 5 bases at V and 0 bases at J; junction bases unmatched: 10. DNA for the CDR3: TGCAGTGCTTCCGGGACTAGCGAGAAAGCCTCCTACGAGCAGTACTTC. Translated, it gives CSASGTSEKASYEQYF.

This clonotype was detected a few times. The CDR3 spells CASSPTGLAGLNEQFF. The CDR3 DNA sequence: TGTGCCAGCAGCCCAACCGGACTAGCGGGGCTCAATGAGCAGTTCTTC. The chain recombines TRBV28 with TRBJ2-1; 12 bases are shared with TRBD2. The J segment lost 6 bases and the V segment lost 6 bases, leaving 9 bases of the junction unmatched. The CDR3 runs to 16 residues. Per the germline V gene, CDR1 is MDHEN and CDR2 is SYDVKM.

The sample holds a few counts of this clonotype. V and J are TRBV2 and TRBJ2-2; tentatively, D is TRBD1 (6 bases). Germline V gene data show CDR1 as SNHLY and CDR2 as FYNNEI. V gave up 5 bases and J gave up 10 bases, with 11 bases separating them. CDR3 length: 12 amino acids. The CDR3 region is CASSKTGMELFF. In nucleotides, the CDR3 is TGTGCCAGCAGTAAAACAGGGATGGAGCTGTTTTTT.

This clonotype appeared many times. The rearrangement joins TRBV29-1 to TRBJ1-1; TRBD1 agrees at 7 bases. Germline V lookup: CDR1 SQVTM, CDR2 ANQGSEA. The CDR3 totals 13 residues. J was trimmed by 1 base and V by 5 bases; bases with no gene match: 4. Here the CDR3 reads CSVYGTENTEAFF. In nucleotides, the CDR3 is TGCAGCGTTTATGGGACAGAGAACACTGAAGCTTTCTTT. The variable domain in full, with the rest retrieved from reference TRBV29-1 and TRBJ1-1, is SAVISQKPSRDICQRGTSLTIQCQVDSQVTMMFWYRQQPGQSLTLIATANQGSEATYESGFVIDKFPISRPNLTFSTLTVSNMSPEDSSIYLCSVYGTENTEAFFGQGTRLTVV.

This clonotype was counted at least ten times. The chain couples TRBV2 to TRBJ1-2; D is possibly TRBD1 (5 bases). V lost 6 bases to trimming and J lost 6 bases, with 17 bases between them. The CDR3 contains 14 residues. In germline, CDR1 is SNHLY, CDR2 FYNNEI. The CDR3 is CASRPSWGGDGYTF. The CDR3 region has the DNA TGTGCCAGCAGGCCCTCCTGGGGGGGAGATGGCTACACCTTC.

This clonotype has more than one count but fewer than ten. The chain couples TRBV29-1 to TRBJ1-1; TRBD1 aligns across 7 bases. CDR3 length: 14 amino acids. Unmatched junction bases numbered 13, after V lost 6 bases and J lost 6 bases. The germline V gene encodes CDR1 SQVTM and CDR2 ANQGSEA. The CDR3 DNA is TGCAGCGTCGCCCGTGATAAGGGGGCCCCTGAAGCTTTCTTT. Translated: CSVARDKGAPEAFF.

The sample holds a few counts of this clonotype. The rearrangement uses TRBV6-5 and TRBJ1-1; weak D call: TRBD1 (5 bases). CDR3 length: 13 amino acids. Looked up from germline, CDR1 is MNHEY and CDR2 is SVGAGI. Trimming shortened V by 4 bases and J by 6 bases, and 12 bases separated the two germline ends. CDR3 DNA sequence: TGTGCCAGCAGTTCACGCGGGGCCGCTGAAGCTTTCTTT. It encodes CASSSRGAAEAFF.

This clonotype occurred many times. The chain is built from TRBV20-1 and TRBJ2-1; TRBD2 aligns across 8 bases. V was pared by 3 bases and J by 6 bases, with 7 bases of the junction left unmatched. The CDR3 runs 14 residues. The germline V gene encodes CDR1 DFQATT and CDR2 SNEGSKA (reference sequence). CDR3 in DNA: TGCAGTGCTAGTCAGCGGGAGAAGGGCAATGAGCAGTTCTTC. It yields the protein CSASQREKGNEQFF.

By frequency in the sample, this clonotype is medium-sized. The chain recombines TRBV7-8 with TRBJ2-1; D call uncertain. Germline V gene sequence: CDR1 SGHVS, CDR2 FQNEAQ. CDR3 length: 15 amino acids. V lost 5 bases and J lost 4, with 15 bases in between. Written as DNA, the CDR3 is TGTGCCAGCAGCCCTGGCATAGGGAAGTACAATGAGCAGTTCTTC. Its protein product is CASSPGIGKYNEQFF.